This T cell receptor beta chain was identified during a study of blood T cell repertoires in COVID-19 (dated by TCRdb to 2020 to 2021). Context from the whole study: Collaborator samples came from the United States, Italy and Spain and covered acute and convalescent phases of COVID-19. The prospective study material was composed of cDNA or gDNA derived from T cells, B-cell-depleted T cells, or PBMCs. Deeply sampled blood TCRbeta repertoires from subjects exposed to, actively infected with, or recovered from COVID-19 were included in the dataset. A freely available public database, intended as a resource for researchers studying the immune response to SARS-CoV-2, is where the repertoires were released. The samples were drawn from two sources: the first 160 participants of the ongoing ImmuneRACE study, and 1,000 to 1,500 subjects contributed by 6 global collaborators. Sample metadata almost always included a de-identified subject ID, COVID-19 status, age in years and sex. Where available, HLA class I and class II types were obtained from metadata supplied by the sample provider rather than from assay-based typing. General study outcomes and caveats: The quantity of clinical and demographic metadata differed by source and by participant and was supplied without curation.

The immunoSEQ Assay, a bias-controlled multiplex PCR, was used to amplify TCRbeta CDR3 regions from genomic DNA. The original methods were these. Nucleated cell counts per sample were estimated from amplification of reference gene primers within the assay. To quantify the absolute abundance of each unique TCRbeta CDR3 rearrangement, sequence reads were collapsed and filtered. For each sample, productive Simpson clonality was calculated as the square root of Simpson's diversity index over productive rearrangements. Here the immuneACCESS table is served through TCRdb, limited to in-frame sequences with V and J called. Missing clones are a known gap in these copies; in checked studies unresolved V genes cover under half, and the rest lacks a known reason. V and J calls and clone size are copied from that table; D and trimming were computed from the DNA. Within this sample are some 21,000 clones, with roughly 75% of them counted one time only. The top ten clonotypes cover around 13% of the sample.

Collaborating institutions collected whole blood in K2EDTA tubes following their own protocols. For TCRbeta analysis, collaborators shipped samples as frozen whole blood, isolated PBMCs, or DNA extracted from either of those sample types. Trimming takes 5 bases off V and 7 bases off J; junction bases not matched to a gene: 5. Inclusive of the bounding cysteine and phenylalanine, the CDR3 is 13 residues long. Solely the CDR3 DNA is kept, with 39 bases framed from the first base. Turning to this clone: No cognate antigen has been identified for it. Base qualities are not recorded, but no much larger clone differs from it by a single base.

The clonotype comes from a man aged 60-69 years with active COVID-19. Sequenced: peripheral blood. Here the chain combines TRBV12-3 or TRBV12-4 and TRBJ1-2, and 9 junctional nucleotides match TRBD1. Here the CDR3 is given as CASSQDRGGGYTF. The nucleotides are TGTGCCAGCAGTCAGGACAGGGGAGGTGGCTACACCTTC.